Shown below are 18 T cell receptor beta chains from a single sample sequenced in a study of blood T cell repertoires in COVID-19 (dated by TCRdb to about 2020). The library was made by the immunoSEQ multiplex PCR assay. This immuneACCESS table, as held by TCRdb, lists in-frame sequences with V and J called but not all clones. Of the missing ones, under half trace to an unresolved V gene in checked studies; the others have no known cause. The sample includes some 210,000 clones, with 80% to 90% observed a single time. The top ten clonotypes cover 2.9% of the sample. Sequenced input: peripheral blood. The receptors were gathered from a man aged 50 to 60 with active or convalescent COVID-19.

V and J are TRBV3-1 (or the pseudogene TRBV3-2) and TRBJ2-3, with 15 bases aligning to TRBD2. The CDR3 totals 19 residues. The V segment lost 4 bases and the J segment 0 bases; nucleotides outside the gene matches: 8. CDR1 LGHDT and CDR2 YNNKEL come from the germline V gene (reference sequence). CDR3 coding DNA: TGTGCCAGCAGCCGGCGACCCGGGACTAGCGGGGGGAGCACAGATACGCAGTATTTT. Translated: CASSRRPGTSGGSTDTQYF.

The rearrangement links TRBV5-4 to TRBJ1-2, with 11 bases identical to TRBD1. The CDR3 covers 14 residues. CDR1 is SGHNT and CDR2 is YYREEE in the germline V gene (reference sequence). J gave up 8 bases and V 0 bases, and 3 bases lay outside the gene matches. DNA of the CDR3: TGTGCCAGCAGCTTGGGGGACAGGGGGGAGGGCTACACCTTC. It encodes CASSLGDRGEGYTF.

The rearrangement uses TRBV6-5 and TRBJ1-1; D is possibly TRBD1 (5 bases). V lost 6 bases, J lost 3 bases, and 14 bases lay in between. This CDR3 region has 14 residues. Germline lookup yields CDR1 MNHEY and CDR2 SVGAGI. The CDR3 sequence: CASRLGGLDTEAFF. The CDR3 DNA reads as TGTGCCAGCAGACTGGGGGGGTTGGACACTGAAGCTTTCTTT.

This clone came up once. The chain's CDR3 is CASLPDSNTEAFF. The DNA of the CDR3 is TGTGCCAGCCTCCCGGACAGTAACACTGAAGCTTTCTTT. The rearrangement uses TRBV5-8 and TRBJ1-1; weak D call: TRBD1 (6 bases). CDR1 SGHTS and CDR2 YDEGEE come from the germline V gene. Trimming shortened V by 7 bases and J by 2 bases, and 12 bases separated the two germline ends. This CDR3 has 13 amino acids.

The rearrangement links TRBV9 to TRBJ1-2, with D possibly being TRBD1 (5 bases). The germline CDR1 and CDR2 sequences are SGDLS and YYNGEE. The CDR3 is 16 amino acids. V lost 3 bases, J lost 1 base, and 16 bases lay in between. CDR3 region: CASSGGATSLNYGYTF. CDR3 sequence (DNA): TGTGCCAGCAGCGGGGGCGCCACCTCCCTTAACTATGGCTACACCTTC. Based on the CDR3 plus reference TRBV9 and TRBJ1-2, the full variable domain is DSGVTQTPKHLITATGQRVTLRCSPRSGDLSVYWYQQSLDQGLQFLIQYYNGEERAKGNILERFSAQQFPDLHSELNLSSLELGDSALYFCASSGGATSLNYGYTFGSGTRLTVV.

V and J are TRBV5-1 and TRBJ1-1, with D maybe TRBD1 (5 bases). Germline V gene lookup returns CDR1 SGHRS and CDR2 YFSETQ. Trimming cost V 4 bases and J 1 base, with 17 bases left between them. The CDR3 runs 16 residues. As DNA, the CDR3 is TGCGCCAGCAGCCCGGCCGGGGGGAGGAAGAACACTGAAGCTTTCTTT. Amino acids: CASSPAGGRKNTEAFF.

This clone was found once. The chain recombines TRBV12-3 or TRBV12-4 with TRBJ1-4, with TRBD1 matching 9 bases. V shed 7 bases, J shed 8 bases, and the junction held 5 bases outside the gene matches. The CDR3 is 13 amino acids. In nucleotides, the CDR3 is TGTGCCAGCACGGACAGGGGCGAAGAAAAACTGTTTTTT. Its translation: CASTDRGEEKLFF.

The sample holds a few counts of this clone. This chain connects TRBV5-6 to TRBJ2-1; a possible D gene is TRBD1 (6 bases). Trimming left V 0 bases short and J 5 bases short, with 12 bases between. This CDR3 region has 15 residues. Germline V gene data show CDR1 as SGHDT and CDR2 as YYEEEE. The chain's CDR3 is CASSLGAQGNNEQFF. In DNA form, the CDR3 reads TGTGCCAGCAGCTTGGGTGCACAGGGAAACAATGAGCAGTTCTTC.

V usage is TRBV5-1 and J usage is TRBJ2-7; TRBD1 matches at 7 bases. The CDR3 covers 13 residues. From germline, CDR1 is SGHRS and CDR2 YFSETQ. The junction had 5 bases not matched to a gene; V was cut back by 3 bases and J by 5 bases. The CDR3 here is CASSWGQTDEQYF. The CDR3 DNA reads TGCGCCAGCAGCTGGGGACAGACCGACGAGCAGTACTTC.

The chain uses TRBV28 and TRBJ2-5; 7 positions match TRBD2. Trimming removed 7 bases from V and 9 bases from J; junction bases left unmatched: 14. This CDR3 contains 14 residues. In germline, CDR1 is MDHEN, CDR2 SYDVKM. The CDR3 reads CASKPGGRQRAQYF. CDR3 in DNA: TGTGCCAGCAAACCGGGAGGCCGACAAAGGGCCCAGTACTTC.

The V gene is TRBV7-9, the J gene TRBJ2-3, with 10 bases matching TRBD1. Germline CDR1 reads SEHNR; CDR2 reads FQNEAQ (reference sequence). V lost 5 bases to trimming and J lost 3 bases; unmatched junction nucleotides: 8. CDR3 length: 16 amino acids. CDR3 protein: CASSAHGTGATDTQYF. CDR3 nucleotide sequence: TGTGCCAGCAGCGCTCACGGGACAGGGGCAACAGATACGCAGTATTTT.

J is TRBJ1-6 and V is TRBV7-9; tentatively, D is TRBD1 (6 bases). CDR1 and CDR2 from the germline V gene are SEHNR and FQNEAQ (reference sequence). CDR3 length: 15 residues. V was shortened by 7 bases and J by 8 bases, with 18 bases between the two germline ends. This chain's CDR3 is CASTPRDRTDSPLHF. CDR3 nucleotide sequence: TGTGCCAGCACCCCCCGTGACAGGACGGATTCACCCCTCCACTTT.

This clone has just a few counts. This chain joins TRBV7-9 and TRBJ1-6; D gene uncertain. Germline V CDR1 and CDR2: SEHNR, FQNEAQ (reference sequence). With 1 base removed from V and 9 bases from J, the gap between germline ends came to 10 bases. This CDR3 contains 14 residues. Here the CDR3 reads CASSLGQVTSPLHF. The CDR3 DNA is TGTGCCAGCAGCTTAGGGCAGGTGACTTCACCCCTCCACTTT.

This clone was seen only a few times. The junction differs from germline at one of its ends, possibly a read error. CDR3 in amino acids: CASSYHSKYGYTF. In DNA form, the CDR3 reads TGTGCCAGCAGTTATCACTCTAAATATGGCTACACCTTC. This chain joins TRBV6-5 and TRBJ1-2; unclear D gene. CDR3 length equals 13 residues. Germline CDR1 and CDR2: MNHEY and SVGAGI.

The V call is TRBV30, the J call TRBJ2-7; D is perhaps TRBD2 (6 bases). Germline V gene lookup returns CDR1 GTSNPN and CDR2 SVGIG (reference sequence). The CDR3 is 14 amino acids. V gave up 2 bases and J gave up 2 bases, with 13 bases separating them. This CDR3 is CAWSPGGIAYEQYF. The DNA of the CDR3 is TGTGCCTGGAGTCCCGGGGGTATCGCCTACGAGCAGTACTTC.

The V call is TRBV11-2, the J call TRBJ1-3; 8 bases are a match to TRBD1. Unmatched junction bases numbered 7, after V lost 3 bases and J lost 0 bases. Looked up from germline, CDR1 is SGHAT and CDR2 is FQNNGV. The CDR3 runs 17 residues. The CDR3 sequence is CASSFGDRLYSGNTIYF. CDR3 in DNA: TGTGCCAGCAGCTTCGGGGACAGGCTGTACTCTGGAAACACCATATATTTT.

The chain recombines TRBV19 with TRBJ2-1, with D perhaps matching TRBD2 (7 bases). Per the germline V gene, CDR1 is LNHDA and CDR2 is SQIVND (reference sequence). CDR3 size: 17 residues. Trimming removed 6 bases at V and 5 bases at J, with 23 bases between. The CDR3 sequence: CASSRDGGFGTNNEQFF. For the CDR3, the DNA is TGTGCCAGTAGCCGGGACGGGGGCTTTGGGACTAACAATGAGCAGTTCTTC. Full variable domain (missing parts from reference TRBV19 and TRBJ2-1): DGGITQSPKYLFRKEGQNVTLSCEQNLNHDAMYWYRQDPGQGLRLIYYSQIVNDFQKGDIAEGYSVSREKKESFPLTVTSAQKNPTAFYLCASSRDGGFGTNNEQFFGPGTRLTVL.

V and J are TRBV15 and TRBJ1-1; no definite D call. The CDR3 has 14 residues. Trimming removed 1 base at V and 0 bases at J, with 6 bases between. Germline loops: CDR1 LNHNV, CDR2 YYDKDF (reference sequence). The CDR3 loop reads CATSRGLMNTEAFF. Here the CDR3 DNA reads TGTGCCACCAGCAGAGGACTAATGAACACTGAAGCTTTCTTT. The full variable domain, completed using reference TRBV15 and TRBJ1-1, is DAMVIQNPRYQVTQFGKPVTLSCSQTLNHNVMYWYQQKSSQAPKLLFHYYDKDFNNEADTPDNFQSRRPNTSFCFLDIRSPGLGDTAMYLCATSRGLMNTEAFFGQGTRLTVV.